Listed below are T cell receptor beta chains from one sample, sequenced in a study of T cells after yellow fever vaccination. Each CDR3 protein is one row after TCRdb ran MiXCR on the 5' RACE reads. The sample records over 110,000 distinct CDR3 sequences, 7.7% being singletons. The specimen comprised CD4+ T cells sorted from PBMCs, sampled 5 days after the yellow fever booster vaccination. The receptors derive from a man aged 30 to 45 who received the YFV17D yellow fever vaccine. Both conserved end residues are part of each CDR3. A D gene is named only where the DNA matches it firmly. Size values are once, few and many counts, or a class for expanded clones, and some rows have none.

V gene: TRBV5-1
J gene: TRBJ2-7
clone size: few
D gene: TRBD2
CDR3 DNA: TGCGCCAGCAGCTTGGGAGCGGGAAAGGGGACTGAGCAGTACTTC
CDR3 protein: CASSLGAGKGTEQYF

V gene: TRBV20-1
J gene: TRBJ2-1
clone size: many
D gene: TRBD2
CDR3 DNA: TGCAGTGCTCCTATTAGCGGGAGGGACAATGAGCAGTTCTTC
CDR3 protein: CSAPISGRDNEQFF

V gene: TRBV24-1
J gene: TRBJ2-5
clone size: many
D gene: TRBD2
CDR3 DNA: TGTGCCACCAGTGATCGGACTAGCGGCCAAGAGACCCAGTACTTC
CDR3 protein: CATSDRTSGQETQYF

V gene: TRBV7-9
J gene: TRBJ2-7
clone size: many
D gene: TRBD1
CDR3 DNA: TGTGCCAGCAGCTTATCCAGGACAGGACAGGGGGAGCAGTACTTC
CDR3 protein: CASSLSRTGQGEQYF

V gene: TRBV20-1
J gene: TRBJ2-7
clone size: -
D gene: TRBD1
CDR3 DNA: TGCAGTGCTAACAGGGGCATCGAGCAGTACTTC
CDR3 protein: CSANRGIEQYF

V gene: TRBV6-2/TRBV6-3
J gene: TRBJ1-5
clone size: many
D gene: -
CDR3 DNA: TGTGGCAGCAGCAAAGGGGGTGTCAATCAGCCCCAGCATTTT
CDR3 protein: CGSSKGGVNQPQHF

V gene: TRBV20-1
J gene: TRBJ2-1
clone size: many
D gene: TRBD1
CDR3 DNA: TGCAGTGCTCACAGTGTCGGGGCAGACAGGGGTAACGACAATGAGCAGTTCTTC
CDR3 protein: CSAHSVGADRGNDNEQFF

V gene: TRBV10-3
J gene: TRBJ2-7
clone size: many
D gene: -
CDR3 DNA: TGTGCCATCAGCGGACACAGGGACCGCTCCTACGAGCAGTACTTC
CDR3 protein: CAISGHRDRSYEQYF

V gene: TRBV5-1
J gene: TRBJ2-2
clone size: -
D gene: -
CDR3 DNA: TGCGCCAGCAGCTTCGGGGGAATGAACACCGGGGAGCTGTTTTTT
CDR3 protein: CASSFGGMNTGELFF

V gene: TRBV7-2
J gene: TRBJ1-5
clone size: many
D gene: -
CDR3 DNA: TGTGCCAGCAGCTTGACGGGGGGCTACCTTGTGCCCCAGCATTTT
CDR3 protein: CASSLTGGYLVPQHF

V gene: TRBV7-2
J gene: TRBJ2-3
clone size: many
D gene: TRBD1
CDR3 DNA: TGTGCCAGCAGCCCCTGGACAGGAATAACCACAGATACGCAGTATTTT
CDR3 protein: CASSPWTGITTDTQYF

V gene: TRBV20-1
J gene: TRBJ1-6
clone size: many
D gene: -
CDR3 DNA: TGCAGTGCCAGGGGAGCCGGGGCCGGTTATAATTCACCCCTCCACTTT
CDR3 protein: CSARGAGAGYNSPLHF

V gene: TRBV12-3/TRBV12-4
J gene: TRBJ2-1
clone size: many
D gene: TRBD2
CDR3 DNA: TGTGCCAGCGGACTAGCGGGATTGAACAATGAGCAGTTCTTC
CDR3 protein: CASGLAGLNNEQFF

V gene: TRBV11-2
J gene: TRBJ2-7
clone size: few
D gene: TRBD2
CDR3 DNA: TGTGCCAGCAGCCGAAGAGTCCCTAGACTAGCGGGACCCTACGAGCAGTACTTC
CDR3 protein: CASSRRVPRLAGPYEQYF

V gene: TRBV7-2
J gene: TRBJ2-3
clone size: many
D gene: -
CDR3 DNA: TGTGCCAGCAGCTCTCGACAGATCACAGATACGCAGTATTTT
CDR3 protein: CASSSRQITDTQYF

V gene: TRBV20-1
J gene: TRBJ2-7
clone size: many
D gene: TRBD2
CDR3 DNA: TGCAGTGCTAGAGCCCAGGTAGCGGGAGGACGCGAGCAGTACTTC
CDR3 protein: CSARAQVAGGREQYF

V gene: TRBV12-3/TRBV12-4
J gene: TRBJ2-2
clone size: many
D gene: TRBD2
CDR3 DNA: TGTGCCAGCTGCCCGGGACTAGCGGGCACCGGGGAGCTGTTTTTT
CDR3 protein: CASCPGLAGTGELFF

V gene: TRBV7-2
J gene: TRBJ2-1
clone size: many
D gene: -
CDR3 DNA: TGTGCCAGCAGCCAAACTTACATGGATGAGCAGTTCTTC
CDR3 protein: CASSQTYMDEQFF

V gene: TRBV19
J gene: TRBJ2-7
clone size: -
D gene: -
CDR3 DNA: TGTGCCAGTAGTATAGTGGTGGGACTCACCTACGAGCAGTACTTC
CDR3 protein: CASSIVVGLTYEQYF

V gene: TRBV7-8
J gene: TRBJ2-7
clone size: many
D gene: -
CDR3 DNA: TGTGCCAGCAGCTCCGCCATAGAGGGTTACGAGCAGTACTTC
CDR3 protein: CASSSAIEGYEQYF

V gene: TRBV5-1
J gene: TRBJ2-1
clone size: many
D gene: -
CDR3 DNA: TGCGCCAGCAGCCGAGGAGGTTCCTACAATGAGCAGTTCTTC
CDR3 protein: CASSRGGSYNEQFF

V gene: TRBV20-1
J gene: TRBJ2-2
clone size: many
D gene: TRBD2
CDR3 DNA: TGCAGTGCTAGAGTATCGGGACTAACCGGGGAGCTGTTTTTT
CDR3 protein: CSARVSGLTGELFF

V gene: TRBV7-3
J gene: TRBJ2-1
clone size: many
D gene: -
CDR3 DNA: TGTGCCAGCAGCTTAGACGGGAGAGGTAATGAGCAGTTCTTC
CDR3 protein: CASSLDGRGNEQFF

V gene: TRBV7-2
J gene: TRBJ1-5
clone size: few
D gene: -
CDR3 DNA: TGTGCCAGCAGCTTAGCAAGTTCCCTTCAGCCCCAGCATTTT
CDR3 protein: CASSLASSLQPQHF

V gene: TRBV20-1
J gene: TRBJ1-5
clone size: many
D gene: -
CDR3 DNA: TGCAGTGCTTCAAAGGGGGGATCTATATTTTTTAGCAATCAGCCCCAGCATTTT
CDR3 protein: CSASKGGSIFFSNQPQHF

V gene: TRBV24-1
J gene: TRBJ2-5
clone size: many
D gene: -
CDR3 DNA: TGTGCCACCAGTGATAGGGTCAGGGGAGGTGTGGAGACCCAGTACTTC
CDR3 protein: CATSDRVRGGVETQYF

V gene: TRBV12-3/TRBV12-4
J gene: TRBJ1-1
clone size: -
D gene: -
CDR3 DNA: TGTGCCAGCAGTCCACAGGGTTGGGACACTGAAGCTTTCTTT
CDR3 protein: CASSPQGWDTEAFF

V gene: TRBV11-2
J gene: TRBJ2-2
clone size: many
D gene: TRBD2
CDR3 DNA: TGTGCCAGCAGCTTACTAGCGGGAGAGGCCGGGGAGCTGTTTTTT
CDR3 protein: CASSLLAGEAGELFF

V gene: TRBV5-6
J gene: TRBJ2-2
clone size: many
D gene: -
CDR3 DNA: TGTGCCAGCAGCTTCTCGGCCAAGCGCGACACCGGGGAGCTGTTTTTT
CDR3 protein: CASSFSAKRDTGELFF

V gene: TRBV12-3/TRBV12-4
J gene: TRBJ2-1
clone size: many
D gene: TRBD1
CDR3 DNA: TGTGCCAGCAGTAGCACAGGGGGAACCTACAATGAGCAGTTCTTC
CDR3 protein: CASSSTGGTYNEQFF

V gene: TRBV20-1
J gene: TRBJ1-3
clone size: many
D gene: -
CDR3 DNA: TGCAGTGCTAGGTCCCAGGCTGGAAACACCATATATTTT
CDR3 protein: CSARSQAGNTIYF

V gene: TRBV14
J gene: TRBJ2-7
clone size: many
D gene: -
CDR3 DNA: TGTGCCAGCAGCCCGGGGCATATCTACGAGCAGTACTTC
CDR3 protein: CASSPGHIYEQYF

V gene: TRBV20-1
J gene: TRBJ1-2
clone size: many
D gene: -
CDR3 DNA: TGCAGTGCTAGAGAGGCAGGAGCTAACTATGGCTACACCTTC
CDR3 protein: CSAREAGANYGYTF

V gene: TRBV28
J gene: TRBJ1-6
clone size: once
D gene: TRBD1
CDR3 DNA: TGTGCCAGCAGTTTCGGTTCAGGGGGTAATTCACCCCTCCACTTT
CDR3 protein: CASSFGSGGNSPLHF

V gene: TRBV7-8
J gene: TRBJ2-5
clone size: many
D gene: -
CDR3 DNA: TGTGCCAGCAGCTTAACGGGCCTCGGGGAGACCCAGTACTTC
CDR3 protein: CASSLTGLGETQYF

V gene: TRBV12-3/TRBV12-4
J gene: TRBJ2-4
clone size: many
D gene: -
CDR3 DNA: TGTGCCAGCACCTTGCCTGGGGTGAGAAACATTCAGTACTTC
CDR3 protein: CASTLPGVRNIQYF